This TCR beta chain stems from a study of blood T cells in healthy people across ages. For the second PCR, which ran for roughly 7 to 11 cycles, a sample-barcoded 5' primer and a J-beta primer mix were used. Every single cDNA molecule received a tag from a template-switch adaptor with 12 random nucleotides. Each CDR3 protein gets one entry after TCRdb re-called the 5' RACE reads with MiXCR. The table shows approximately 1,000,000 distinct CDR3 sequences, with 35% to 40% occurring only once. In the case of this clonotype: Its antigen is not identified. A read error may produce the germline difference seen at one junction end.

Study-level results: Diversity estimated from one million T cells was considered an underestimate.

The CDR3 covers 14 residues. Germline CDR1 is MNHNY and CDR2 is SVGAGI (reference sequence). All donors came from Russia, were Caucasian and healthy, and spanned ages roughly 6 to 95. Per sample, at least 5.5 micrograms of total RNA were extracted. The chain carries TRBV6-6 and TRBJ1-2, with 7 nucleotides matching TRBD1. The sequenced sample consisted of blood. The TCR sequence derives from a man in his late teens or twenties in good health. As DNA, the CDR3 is TGTACCAGCAGTTACACCCCGGCAGGGGGGGAGTACACCTTC. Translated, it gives CTSSYTPAGGEYTF.